These 6 T cell receptor beta chains were sequenced from one sample in a study of graft-versus-host responses after intestinal transplantation. These receptors' targets are unknown. Clones were sequenced by immunoSEQ multiplex PCR, and TCRdb holds only the in-frame ones, with some missing. The data hold about 120,000 clones, with approximately 92% observed a single time. The specimen comprised unstimulated CD4+ T cells sorted from spleen or lymph node cells, sampled before intestinal transplant. The receptors were sampled from a human donor who received an intestinal transplant.

The chain carries TRBV11-1 and TRBJ1-4; D not resolved. Deletions cut 5 bases from V and 0 bases from J, with 10 bases between. The germline gives CDR1 SGHAT, CDR2 FQDESV (reference sequence). The CDR3 loop spans 15 amino acids. DNA of the CDR3: TGTGCCAGCAGCGTAGGTTCAGCAACTAATGAAAAACTGTTTTTT. It yields the protein CASSVGSATNEKLFF.

The chain carries TRBV6-5 and TRBJ2-1, with D possibly matching TRBD2 (7 bases). Germline CDR1 is MNHEY and CDR2 is SVGAGI. This CDR3 has 14 residues. V gave up 9 bases and J gave up 11 bases, with 23 bases separating them. CDR3 loop: CASGRAAAGAQQFF. The CDR3 nucleotides are TGTGCCAGTGGTAGGGCGGCGGCGGGGGCGCAGCAGTTCTTC.

The rearrangement uses TRBV18 and TRBJ1-1; tentatively, D is TRBD1 (6 bases). The germline V and J ends were trimmed by 7 bases and 4 bases, with 13 bases remaining between them. CDR1 and CDR2 from the germline V gene are KGHSH and LQKENI. The CDR3 has 13 residues. CDR3 loop: CASLQGVGTEAFF. The CDR3, as DNA: TGTGCCAGCTTACAGGGTGTAGGCACTGAAGCTTTCTTT.

The V call is TRBV15, the J call TRBJ1-1; 7 bases are a match to TRBD1. CDR3 size: 16 residues. Per the germline V gene, CDR1 is LNHNV and CDR2 is YYDKDF (reference sequence). V dropped 0 bases and J dropped 3; count of bases not matched to a gene: 7. CDR3 sequence: CATSRDVDRVDTEAFF. The DNA of the CDR3 is TGTGCCACCAGCAGAGATGTCGACAGGGTAGACACTGAAGCTTTCTTT.

The V call is TRBV6-5, the J call TRBJ2-7; 8 bases fit TRBD1. V gave up 2 bases and J gave up 5 bases; unmatched junction bases: 8. There are 15 residues in the CDR3. Germline loops: CDR1 MNHEY, CDR2 SVGAGI. Here the CDR3 reads CASSYLDRGFHEQYF. In nucleotides, the CDR3 is TGTGCCAGCAGTTACCTCGACAGGGGATTCCACGAGCAGTACTTC.

The chain recombines TRBV7-2 with TRBJ2-1; D ambiguous. V was cut by 1 base and J by 1 base, with 8 bases left in between. The V gene's germline CDR1 is SGHTA and CDR2 FQGNSA. The CDR3 spans 15 residues. The CDR3 here is CASSLDGISYNEQFF. CDR3 bases: TGTGCCAGCAGCTTAGATGGGATTTCCTACAATGAGCAGTTCTTC.